This entry describes one T cell receptor beta chain. The antigen is undetermined. 60 Vbeta and 13 Jbeta primers were used in PCR. Only in-frame clones appear in the TCRdb table, and some are missing; sequencing was by immunoSEQ multiplex PCR. The repertoire shows tens of thousands of clones; the top ten hold 3.5% to 4%. Per germline, CDR1 DFQATT and CDR2 SNEGSKA (reference sequence). The CDR3 runs 10 residues. V dropped 4 bases and J dropped 4 bases, with 2 bases sitting between them. The donors were healthy bone marrow donors. The entry originates in a study of cytomegalovirus exposure and HLA in healthy donors. The overall study: Earlier results showed approximately 110 million unique TCR beta sequences derived from approximately 170 million T cells.

Broader study findings: Both high specificity and high sensitivity reportedly marked the classifier's diagnosis of cytomegalovirus status. A previous analysis found most TCR beta V segments productive roughly 87% or roughly 30% of the time.

This sequence originates from a man aged 18-30 years in good health and CMV-seropositive. V is TRBV20-1 and J is TRBJ2-1; no clear D. Specimen: PBMCs. CDR3 sequence reads: CSAIYNEQFF. In nucleotides, the CDR3 is TGCAGTGCTATATACAATGAGCAGTTCTTC.